The text below deals with one T cell receptor beta chain. Its antigen is unidentified. The sample comes from a study of STAT5B mutations in CD4+ large granular lymphocyte leukemia. Recruitment of CD4+ T-LGLL patients was in Padova, Helsinki and Shinshu. V lost 0 bases and J 5 bases, leaving 10 bases between the germline ends. The CDR3 runs to 15 residues. CDR1 is LGHNA and CDR2 is YSLEER in the germline V gene. Sequencing was at survey level. Sequenced by immunoSEQ multiplex PCR; TCRdb stores in-frame clones only, minus some. The sample shows 7,600 or so clones, about 70% of them seen only once. Study results and limitations: Patient CD4-sorted repertoires looked more clonal than healthy CD4+ repertoires, even without putative leukemic clones.

The material sequenced was PBMCs. The receptor's source is a woman aged 60 to 75 with CD4+ T-cell large granular lymphocyte leukemia. The chain combines TRBV4-3 with TRBJ1-4; D remains ambiguous. The CDR3 DNA reads TGCGCCAGCAGCCAAGAGATCTATAAAAATGAAAAACTGTTTTTT. This encodes CASSQEIYKNEKLFF.